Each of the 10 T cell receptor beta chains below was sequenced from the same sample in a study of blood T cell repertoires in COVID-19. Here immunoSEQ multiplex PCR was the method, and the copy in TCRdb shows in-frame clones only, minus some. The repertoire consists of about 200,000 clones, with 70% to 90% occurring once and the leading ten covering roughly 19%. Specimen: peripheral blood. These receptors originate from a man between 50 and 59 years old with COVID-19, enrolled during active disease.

In nucleotides, the CDR3 is TGTGCCAGCAGCTCGGGACAGGTCAAGAATGAGCAGTTCTTC. It encodes CASSSGQVKNEQFF. This sequence joins TRBV5-6 and TRBJ2-1; 8 bases fit TRBD1. The CDR3 spans 14 residues. Germline V gene lookup returns CDR1 SGHDT and CDR2 YYEEEE. V was clipped by 3 bases and J by 7 bases; unmatched bases: 6. Complete variable domain (other parts from reference TRBV5-6 and TRBJ2-1): DAGVTQSPTHLIKTRGQQVTLRCSPKSGHDTVSWYQQALGQGPQFIFQYYEEEERQRGNFPDRFSGHQFPNYSSELNVNALLLGDSALYLCASSSGQVKNEQFFGPGTRLTVL.

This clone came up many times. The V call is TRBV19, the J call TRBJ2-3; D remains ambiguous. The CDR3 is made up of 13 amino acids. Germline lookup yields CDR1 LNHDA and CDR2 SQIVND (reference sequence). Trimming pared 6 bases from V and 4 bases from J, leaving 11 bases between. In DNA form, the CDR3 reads TGTGCCAGTAGCTTCACGACTTCAGATACGCAGTATTTT. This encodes CASSFTTSDTQYF. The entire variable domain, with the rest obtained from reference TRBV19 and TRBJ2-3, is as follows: DGGITQSPKYLFRKEGQNVTLSCEQNLNHDAMYWYRQDPGQGLRLIYYSQIVNDFQKGDIAEGYSVSREKKESFPLTVTSAQKNPTAFYLCASSFTTSDTQYFGPGTRLTVL.

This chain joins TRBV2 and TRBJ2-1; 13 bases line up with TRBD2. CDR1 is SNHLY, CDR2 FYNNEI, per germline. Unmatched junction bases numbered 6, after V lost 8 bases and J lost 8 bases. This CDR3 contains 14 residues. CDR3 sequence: CASGGLAGTDEQFF. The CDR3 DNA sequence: TGTGCCAGCGGGGGACTAGCGGGGACGGATGAGCAGTTCTTC. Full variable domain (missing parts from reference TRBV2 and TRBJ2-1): EPEVTQTPSHQVTQMGQEVILRCVPISNHLYFYWYRQILGQKVEFLVSFYNNEISEKSEIFDDQFSVERPDGSNFTLKIRSTKLEDSAMYFCASGGLAGTDEQFFGPGTRLTVL.

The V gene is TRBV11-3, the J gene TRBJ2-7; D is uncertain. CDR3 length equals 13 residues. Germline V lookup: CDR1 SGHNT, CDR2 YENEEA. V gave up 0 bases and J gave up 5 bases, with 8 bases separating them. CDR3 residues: CASSLEPTHEQYF. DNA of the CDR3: TGTGCCAGCAGCTTAGAGCCGACACACGAGCAGTACTTC.

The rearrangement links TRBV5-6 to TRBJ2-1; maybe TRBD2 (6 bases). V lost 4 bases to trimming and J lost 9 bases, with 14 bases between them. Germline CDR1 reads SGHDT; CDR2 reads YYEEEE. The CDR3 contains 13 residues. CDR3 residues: CASSPRRAGEQFF. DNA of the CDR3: TGTGCCAGCAGCCCTAGGAGGGCCGGTGAGCAGTTCTTC.

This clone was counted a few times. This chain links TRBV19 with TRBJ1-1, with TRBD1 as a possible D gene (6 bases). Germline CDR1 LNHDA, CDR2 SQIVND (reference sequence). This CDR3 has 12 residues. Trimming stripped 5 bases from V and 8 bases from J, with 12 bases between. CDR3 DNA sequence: TGTGCCAGTAGTCCAGGGACAATCGAAGCTTTCTTT. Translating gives CASSPGTIEAFF.

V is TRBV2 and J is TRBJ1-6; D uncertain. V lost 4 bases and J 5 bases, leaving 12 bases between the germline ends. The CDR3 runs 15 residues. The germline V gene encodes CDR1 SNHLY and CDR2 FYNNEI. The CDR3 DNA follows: TGTGCCAGCAGTGTATTTGACACAGATAATTCACCCCTCCACTTT. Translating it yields CASSVFDTDNSPLHF. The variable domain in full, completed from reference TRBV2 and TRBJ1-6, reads EPEVTQTPSHQVTQMGQEVILRCVPISNHLYFYWYRQILGQKVEFLVSFYNNEISEKSEIFDDQFSVERPDGSNFTLKIRSTKLEDSAMYFCASSVFDTDNSPLHFGNGTRLTVT.

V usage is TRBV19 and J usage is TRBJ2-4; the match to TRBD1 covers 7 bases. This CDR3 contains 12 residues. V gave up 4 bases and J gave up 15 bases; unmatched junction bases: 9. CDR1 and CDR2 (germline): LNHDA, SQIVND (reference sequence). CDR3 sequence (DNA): TGTGCCAGTAGTACCCACAGGGGTTTTTGGTACTTC. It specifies CASSTHRGFWYF.

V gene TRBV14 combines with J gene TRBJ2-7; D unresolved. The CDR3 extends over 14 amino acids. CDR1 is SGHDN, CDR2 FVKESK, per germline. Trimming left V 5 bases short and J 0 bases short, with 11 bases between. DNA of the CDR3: TGTGCCAGCAGCTGGAGCACTGGCTCCTACGAGCAGTACTTC. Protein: CASSWSTGSYEQYF.

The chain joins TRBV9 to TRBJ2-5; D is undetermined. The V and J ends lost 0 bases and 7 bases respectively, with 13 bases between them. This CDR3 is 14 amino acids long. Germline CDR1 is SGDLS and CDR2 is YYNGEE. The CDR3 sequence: CASSVEEWSGTQYF. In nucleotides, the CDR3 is TGTGCCAGCAGCGTAGAGGAGTGGTCGGGGACCCAGTACTTC.